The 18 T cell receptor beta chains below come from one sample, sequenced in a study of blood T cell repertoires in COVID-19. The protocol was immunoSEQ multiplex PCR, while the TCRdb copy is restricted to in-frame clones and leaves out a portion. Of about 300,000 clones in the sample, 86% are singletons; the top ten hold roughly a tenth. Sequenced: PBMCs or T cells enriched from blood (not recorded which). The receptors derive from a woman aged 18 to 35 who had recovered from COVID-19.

This CDR3 is CASRGGLVYEQYF. CDR3 bases: TGTGCCAGCAGGGGGGGACTCGTGTACGAGCAGTACTTC. The chain links TRBV6-5 to TRBJ2-7; maybe TRBD2 (6 bases). V lost 6 bases and J lost 4, with 13 bases in between. The CDR3 extends over 13 amino acids. Per germline, CDR1 MNHEY and CDR2 SVGAGI.

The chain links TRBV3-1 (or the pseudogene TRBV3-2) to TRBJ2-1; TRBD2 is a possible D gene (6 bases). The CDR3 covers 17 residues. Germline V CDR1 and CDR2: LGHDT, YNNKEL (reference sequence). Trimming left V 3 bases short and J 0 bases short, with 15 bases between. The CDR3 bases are TGTGCCAGCAGCCAGTTCCTCGGGGGAGACTCCTACAATGAGCAGTTCTTC. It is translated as CASSQFLGGDSYNEQFF.

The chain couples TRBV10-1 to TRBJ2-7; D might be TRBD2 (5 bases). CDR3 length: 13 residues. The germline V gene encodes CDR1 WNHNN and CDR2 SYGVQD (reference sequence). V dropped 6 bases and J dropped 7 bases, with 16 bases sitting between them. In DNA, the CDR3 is TGCGCCAGCAGCCCGGGCCCACCGGGGGAGCAGTACTTC. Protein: CASSPGPPGEQYF.

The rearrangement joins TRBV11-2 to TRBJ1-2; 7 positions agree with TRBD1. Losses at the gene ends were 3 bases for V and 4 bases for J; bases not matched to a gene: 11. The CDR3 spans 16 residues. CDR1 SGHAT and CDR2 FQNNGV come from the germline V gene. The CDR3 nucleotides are TGTGCCAGCAGCTTTGGGGACAGCAACTCGGGCTATGGCTACACCTTC. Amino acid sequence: CASSFGDSNSGYGYTF. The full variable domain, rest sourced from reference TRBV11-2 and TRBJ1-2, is EAGVAQSPRYKIIEKRQSVAFWCNPISGHATLYWYQQILGQGPKLLIQFQNNGVVDDSQLPKDRFSAERLKGVDSTLKIQPAKLEDSAVYLCASSFGDSNSGYGYTFGSGTRLTVV.

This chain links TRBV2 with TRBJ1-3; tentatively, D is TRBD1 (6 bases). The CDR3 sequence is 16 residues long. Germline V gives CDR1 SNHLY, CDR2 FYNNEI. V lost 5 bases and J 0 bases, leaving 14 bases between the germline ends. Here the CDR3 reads CASSTDSRISGNTIYF. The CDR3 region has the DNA TGTGCCAGCAGTACGGACAGTCGAATCTCTGGAAACACCATATATTTT. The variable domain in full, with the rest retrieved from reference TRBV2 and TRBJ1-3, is EPEVTQTPSHQVTQMGQEVILRCVPISNHLYFYWYRQILGQKVEFLVSFYNNEISEKSEIFDDQFSVERPDGSNFTLKIRSTKLEDSAMYFCASSTDSRISGNTIYFGEGSWLTVV.

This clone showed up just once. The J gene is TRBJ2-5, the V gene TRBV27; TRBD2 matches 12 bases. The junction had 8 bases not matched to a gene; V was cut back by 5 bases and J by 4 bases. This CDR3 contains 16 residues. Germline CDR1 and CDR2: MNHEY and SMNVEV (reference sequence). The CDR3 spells CASSPGLAGFRETQYF. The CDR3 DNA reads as TGTGCCAGCAGTCCCGGACTAGCGGGATTCCGAGAGACCCAGTACTTC.

The CDR3 nucleotides are TGCGCCAGCAGGCCCTCGGGGACTGAAGCTTTCTTT. Its protein product is CASRPSGTEAFF. V gene TRBV5-1 combines with J gene TRBJ1-1; D gene ambiguous. Germline CDR1 SGHRS, CDR2 YFSETQ. The V end lost 5 bases, the J end lost 5 bases, and 10 bases lay between the germline ends. This CDR3 comprises 12 residues.

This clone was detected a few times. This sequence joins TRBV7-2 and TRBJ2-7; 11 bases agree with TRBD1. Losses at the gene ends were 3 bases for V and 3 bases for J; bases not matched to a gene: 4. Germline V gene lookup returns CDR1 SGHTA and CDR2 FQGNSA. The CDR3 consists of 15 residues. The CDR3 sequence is CASSFQGTGGYEQYF. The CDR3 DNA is TGTGCCAGCAGCTTTCAGGGGACAGGGGGCTACGAGCAGTACTTC. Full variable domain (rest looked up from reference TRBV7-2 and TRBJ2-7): GAGVSQSPSNKVTEKGKDVELRCDPISGHTALYWYRQSLGQGLEFLIYFQGNSAPDKSGLPSDRFSAERTGGSVSTLTIQRTQQEDSAVYLCASSFQGTGGYEQYFGPGTRLTVT.

CDR3 bases: TGTGCCAGCAGTTTAAGCGCGGGATCCACCGGGGAGCTGTTTTTT. This codes for CASSLSAGSTGELFF. This chain links TRBV27 with TRBJ2-2; D is perhaps TRBD2 (6 bases). In germline, CDR1 is MNHEY, CDR2 SMNVEV (reference sequence). The CDR3 covers 15 residues. Trimming removed 2 bases from V and 4 bases from J, with 11 bases in between.

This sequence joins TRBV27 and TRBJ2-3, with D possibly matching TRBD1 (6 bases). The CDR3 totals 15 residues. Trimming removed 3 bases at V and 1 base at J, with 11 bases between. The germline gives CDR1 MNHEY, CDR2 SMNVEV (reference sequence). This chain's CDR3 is CASSLGALRTDTQYF. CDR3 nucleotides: TGTGCCAGCAGTTTGGGGGCCCTACGCACAGATACGCAGTATTTT.

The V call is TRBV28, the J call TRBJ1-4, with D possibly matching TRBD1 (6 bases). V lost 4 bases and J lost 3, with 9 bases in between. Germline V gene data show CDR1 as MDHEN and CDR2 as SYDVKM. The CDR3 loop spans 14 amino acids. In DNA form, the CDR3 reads TGTGCCAGCAGTTCGGGGACACCTAATGAAAAACTGTTTTTT. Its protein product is CASSSGTPNEKLFF. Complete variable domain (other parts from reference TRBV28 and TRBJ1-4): DVKVTQSSRYLVKRTGEKVFLECVQDMDHENMFWYRQDPGLGLRLIYFSYDVKMKEKGDIPEGYSVSREKKERFSLILESASTNQTSMYLCASSSGTPNEKLFFGSGTQLSVL.

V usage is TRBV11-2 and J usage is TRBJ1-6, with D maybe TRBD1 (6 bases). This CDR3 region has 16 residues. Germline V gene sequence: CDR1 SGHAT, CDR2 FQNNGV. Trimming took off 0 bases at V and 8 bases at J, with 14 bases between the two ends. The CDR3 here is CASSLEAGPGDSPLHF. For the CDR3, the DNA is TGTGCCAGCAGCTTAGAGGCAGGTCCAGGGGATTCACCCCTCCACTTT.

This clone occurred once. In DNA, the CDR3 is TGTGCCAGCAGCGAATCAGGGGGCCTTAATTCACCCCTCCACTTT. This gives the protein CASSESGGLNSPLHF. The chain combines TRBV11-2 with TRBJ1-6; 8 positions match TRBD1. The CDR3 sequence is 15 residues long. Per the germline V gene, CDR1 is SGHAT and CDR2 is FQNNGV. Trimming cost V 5 bases and J 6 bases; bases outside gene matches: 6.

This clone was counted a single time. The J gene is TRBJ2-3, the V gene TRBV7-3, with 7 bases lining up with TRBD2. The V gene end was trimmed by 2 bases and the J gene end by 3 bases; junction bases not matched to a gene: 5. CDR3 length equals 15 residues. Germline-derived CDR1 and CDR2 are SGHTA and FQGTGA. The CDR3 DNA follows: TGTGCCAGCAGCTTAGGGGCGGGAGAAACAGATACGCAGTATTTT. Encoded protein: CASSLGAGETDTQYF.

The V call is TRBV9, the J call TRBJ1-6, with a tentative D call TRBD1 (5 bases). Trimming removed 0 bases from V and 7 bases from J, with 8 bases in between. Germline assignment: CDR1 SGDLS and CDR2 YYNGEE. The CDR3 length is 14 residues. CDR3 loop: CASSVEGHNSPLHF. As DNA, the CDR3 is TGTGCCAGCAGCGTAGAGGGGCACAATTCACCCCTCCACTTT.

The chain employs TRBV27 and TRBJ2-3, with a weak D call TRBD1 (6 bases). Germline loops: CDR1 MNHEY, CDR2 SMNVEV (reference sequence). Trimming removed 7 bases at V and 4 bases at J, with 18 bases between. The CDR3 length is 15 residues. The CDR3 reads CASTPWGRGSDTQYF. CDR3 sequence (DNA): TGTGCCAGCACCCCGTGGGGCAGGGGTTCAGATACGCAGTATTTT.

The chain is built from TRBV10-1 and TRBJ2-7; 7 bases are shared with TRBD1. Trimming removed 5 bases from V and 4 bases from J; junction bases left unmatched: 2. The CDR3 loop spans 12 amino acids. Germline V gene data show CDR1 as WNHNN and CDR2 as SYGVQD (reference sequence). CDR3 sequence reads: CASSLTGYEQYF. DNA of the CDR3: TGCGCCAGCAGTCTGACAGGGTACGAGCAGTACTTC.

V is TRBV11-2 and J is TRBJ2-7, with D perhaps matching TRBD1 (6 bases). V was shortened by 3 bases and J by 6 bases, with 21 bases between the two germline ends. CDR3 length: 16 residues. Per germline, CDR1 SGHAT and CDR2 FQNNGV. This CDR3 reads CASSLASGTPWGEQYF. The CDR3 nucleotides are TGTGCCAGCAGCTTGGCCTCCGGGACACCTTGGGGCGAGCAGTACTTC.